Below are 30 T cell receptor beta chains sequenced from a single sample in a study of T cells in Graves' hyperthyroidism and ophthalmopathy (dated by TCRdb to about 2019). Library method: multiplex PCR. The listed sequencing device is Illumina HiSeq 2000. TCR beta CDR3 regions were amplified from RNA transcripts. The first round of RT-PCR for the TCR CDR3 was performed with the HTBI primer set and the Qiagen OneStep RT-PCR kit. The public sequencing data were trimmed at Q25 with fastp and processed into clonotypes with MiXCR by TCRdb, which kept only in-frame beta chains. Rows with one shared CDR3 protein collapse into an entry with the most common genes and DNA. This sample holds around 600,000 distinct CDR3 sequences; 12% to 15% were observed only once. The ten largest account for 6.5% to 9% of the sample. The source material was blood. The receptor set was obtained from a woman between 18 and 29 years old with Graves' ophthalmopathy.

This rearrangement joins TRBV10-3 to TRBJ2-6; possibly TRBD1 for D (5 bases). This CDR3 is 15 amino acids long. Germline V CDR1 and CDR2: ENHRY, SYGVKD. V dropped 3 bases and J dropped 2 bases, with 8 bases sitting between them. In DNA, the CDR3 is TGTGCCATCAGTGACAGGGCCACTGGGGCCAACGTCCTGACTTTC. As protein: CAISDRATGANVLTF.

This clonotype was picked up a small number of times. The chain recombines TRBV20-1 with TRBJ2-2; TRBD2 matches at 9 bases. Germline CDR1 is DFQATT and CDR2 is SNEGSKA (reference sequence). The V gene end was trimmed by 3 bases and the J gene end by 4 bases; junction bases not matched to a gene: 3. This CDR3 is built from 14 residues. CDR3 sequence reads: CSARPSGTTGELFF. Written as DNA, the CDR3 is TGCAGTGCTAGGCCTAGCGGGACCACCGGGGAGCTGTTTTTT.

This clonotype appeared many times. V is TRBV28 and J is TRBJ2-7, with D perhaps TRBD1 (6 bases). Looked up from germline, CDR1 is MDHEN and CDR2 is SYDVKM. V was pared by 7 bases and J by 0 bases, with 16 bases between. The CDR3 consists of 15 residues. As DNA, the CDR3 is TGTGCCAGCAACCAAGGGGGACGGATCTCCTACGAGCAGTACTTC. Amino acid sequence: CASNQGGRISYEQYF.

This clonotype was seen a handful of times. The chain has TRBV6-2 or TRBV6-3 and TRBJ2-1, with 9 positions matching TRBD2. The CDR3 sequence is 16 residues long. Germline trimming cut 5 bases from V and 0 bases from J; bases unmatched to any gene: 5. CDR1 is MNHEY and CDR2 is SVGEGT in the germline V gene. The CDR3 spells CASSISGGSSYNEQFF. DNA for the CDR3: TGTGCCAGCAGTATTAGCGGGGGAAGCTCCTACAATGAGCAGTTCTTC.

The V and J genes are TRBV5-4 and TRBJ2-1; maybe TRBD1 (6 bases). The CDR3 extends over 13 amino acids. Per germline, CDR1 SGHNT and CDR2 YYREEE (reference sequence). Trimming stripped 0 bases from V and 9 bases from J, with 10 bases between. Written as DNA, the CDR3 is TGTGCCAGCAGCTTGGCGACAGGAACTGAGCAGTTCTTC. Protein product: CASSLATGTEQFF. The complete variable domain, with remaining parts taken from reference TRBV5-4 and TRBJ2-1, reads ETGVTQSPTHLIKTRGQQVTLRCSSQSGHNTVSWYQQALGQGPQFIFQYYREEENGRGNFPPRFSGLQFPNYSSELNVNALELDDSALYLCASSLATGTEQFFGPGTRLTVL.

At least ten counts were recorded for this clonotype. V gene TRBV27 combines with J gene TRBJ1-1; the match to TRBD1 covers 7 bases. Germline V gene lookup returns CDR1 MNHEY and CDR2 SMNVEV (reference sequence). V dropped 4 bases and J dropped 5; count of bases not matched to a gene: 13. CDR3 size: 16 residues. The CDR3 region has the DNA TGTGCCAGCAGTTCCTACCCTAGACAGGGAGGGACTGAAGCTTTCTTT. The encoded protein is CASSSYPRQGGTEAFF.

This clonotype turned up a few times. This chain uses TRBV19 with TRBJ1-1; TRBD1 matches 8 bases. The CDR3 totals 15 residues. The germline V gene encodes CDR1 LNHDA and CDR2 SQIVND (reference sequence). Trimming took 3 bases from V and 4 from J; bases not matched to a gene: 7. Here the CDR3 reads CASSITGGGSTEAFF. The CDR3 DNA reads as TGTGCCAGTAGTATTACAGGGGGAGGAAGCACTGAAGCTTTCTTT.

This clonotype has ten or more counts. The rearrangement joins TRBV5-1 to TRBJ2-7; possible D gene TRBD1, 6 bases. V lost 1 base, J lost 5 bases, and 10 bases lay in between. Germline-derived CDR1 and CDR2 are SGHRS and YFSETQ. CDR3 length: 13 amino acids. The CDR3: CASSLTGSHEQYF. CDR3 in DNA: TGCGCCAGCAGCTTGACAGGGTCCCACGAGCAGTACTTC.

This clonotype was seen many times. Here the CDR3 reads CASSPRGSDYNEQFF. The CDR3 nucleotides read TGTGCCAGCAGCCCCCGTGGGTCAGATTACAATGAGCAGTTCTTC. The genes are TRBV7-3 and TRBJ2-1; D gene uncertain. This CDR3 region has 15 residues. The germline CDR1 and CDR2 sequences are SGHTA and FQGTGA. V lost 5 bases and J 4 bases, leaving 15 bases between the germline ends.

This clonotype occurred many times. The chain employs TRBV28 and TRBJ2-7; 9 bases agree with TRBD2. The CDR3 is made up of 16 amino acids. Per germline, CDR1 MDHEN and CDR2 SYDVKM. Unmatched junction bases numbered 9, after V lost 5 bases and J lost 1 base. The CDR3 DNA reads as TGTGCCAGCAGTCCCACCCCTAGCGGGGAATCCTACGAGCAGTACTTC. Protein sequence: CASSPTPSGESYEQYF. Full variable domain (remainder filled in from reference TRBV28 and TRBJ2-7): DVKVTQSSRYLVKRTGEKVFLECVQDMDHENMFWYRQDPGLGLRLIYFSYDVKMKEKGDIPEGYSVSREKKERFSLILESASTNQTSMYLCASSPTPSGESYEQYFGPGTRLTVT.

This clonotype was seen at least ten times. V usage is TRBV30 and J usage is TRBJ2-3; D possibly corresponds to TRBD2 (6 bases). Germline-derived CDR1 and CDR2 are GTSNPN and SVGIG (reference sequence). V lost 0 bases and J 4 bases, leaving 8 bases between the germline ends. The CDR3 has 13 amino acids. The CDR3 sequence: CAWSVGGADTQYF. CDR3 nucleotide sequence: TGTGCCTGGAGTGTCGGAGGGGCAGATACGCAGTATTTT.

This clonotype was seen at least ten times. The chain employs TRBV7-8 and TRBJ2-5; 8 positions agree with TRBD2. Germline trimming cut 1 base from V and 2 bases from J; bases unmatched to any gene: 9. The CDR3 spans 17 residues. Germline V gives CDR1 SGHVS, CDR2 FQNEAQ. This CDR3 is CASSLDGLAGTQETQYF. In DNA form, the CDR3 reads TGTGCCAGCAGCTTAGACGGGCTAGCGGGTACTCAAGAGACCCAGTACTTC.

This clonotype was detected ten times or more. The gene calls are TRBV7-3 and TRBJ2-2; 9 bases line up with TRBD1. Germline CDR1 is SGHTA and CDR2 is FQGTGA. The CDR3 totals 16 residues. J lost 7 bases, V lost 4 bases, and 10 bases had no gene match. The CDR3 DNA reads as TGTGCCAGCAGCTCTTCCGGGACAGGGCTTCTCGGGGAGCTGTTTTTT. Protein: CASSSSGTGLLGELFF.

This clonotype occurred once. The chain employs TRBV20-1 and TRBJ2-7; maybe TRBD1 (6 bases). The V gene lost 6 bases and the J gene lost 2 bases, with 11 bases spanning the gap. Germline CDR1 and CDR2: DFQATT and SNEGSKA (reference sequence). The CDR3 consists of 12 residues. CDR3 amino acids: CSADRSTYEQYF. CDR3 in DNA: TGCAGTGCCGACAGGAGTACCTACGAGCAGTACTTC.

V usage is TRBV20-1 and J usage is TRBJ2-3, with no clear D. This CDR3 region has 19 residues. Germline loops: CDR1 DFQATT, CDR2 SNEGSKA (reference sequence). Between the trimmed V and J ends, which lost 0 bases and 2 bases, there was a span of 24 bases. CDR3 in amino acids: CSARDLGVSGVRDTDTQYF. The CDR3 nucleotides are TGCAGTGCTAGAGATTTAGGTGTCAGTGGAGTTAGGGACACAGATACGCAGTATTTT.

The chain uses TRBV18 and TRBJ1-2; 11 positions match TRBD1. The CDR3 has 16 residues. CDR1 is KGHSH, CDR2 LQKENI, per germline. V shed 0 bases, J shed 2 bases, and the junction held 2 bases outside the gene matches. The CDR3 coding sequence is TGTGCCAGCTCACCACCCGGACAGGGGGCAAACTATGGCTACACCTTC. Translating gives CASSPPGQGANYGYTF.

This clonotype was recorded many times. V and J are TRBV12-3 or TRBV12-4 and TRBJ1-5; TRBD1 is a possible D gene (5 bases). This CDR3 is 16 amino acids long. With 4 bases removed from V and 0 bases from J, the gap between germline ends came to 13 bases. The CDR3 spells CASSSFGAYSNQPQHF. CDR3 coding DNA: TGTGCCAGCAGTTCCTTCGGGGCCTATAGCAATCAGCCCCAGCATTTT.

This rearrangement joins TRBV7-9 to TRBJ2-6, with 9 bases aligning to TRBD1. The V gene end was trimmed by 5 bases and the J gene end by 0 bases; junction bases not matched to a gene: 26. The CDR3 totals 24 residues. Germline V gene sequence: CDR1 SEHNR, CDR2 FQNEAQ (reference sequence). Here the CDR3 reads CASSERDPWDPTGGSSSGANVLTF. CDR3 bases: TGTGCCAGCAGCGAAAGGGATCCTTGGGATCCTACAGGGGGCTCTAGCTCTGGGGCCAACGTCCTGACTTTC.

Points on this clonotype: Being one base from a much bigger clone, this may be a read error. The CDR3: CASSLATSGRVEQFF. For the CDR3, the DNA is TGTGCCAGCAGCTTAGCGACTAGCGGGAGGGTTGAGCAGTTCTTC. The rearrangement joins TRBV7-3 to TRBJ2-1; 14 bases line up with TRBD2. Germline V gives CDR1 SGHTA, CDR2 FQGTGA. The CDR3 runs to 15 residues. The trim removed 2 bases at V and 9 bases at J, leaving 3 bases unmatched. The variable domain in full, with the rest retrieved from reference TRBV7-3 and TRBJ2-1, is GAGVSQTPSNKVTEKGKYVELRCDPISGHTALYWYRQSLGQGPEFLIYFQGTGAADDSGLPNDRFFAVRPEGSVSTLKIQRTERGDSAVYLCASSLATSGRVEQFFGPGTRLTVL.

DNA of the CDR3: TGTGCCAGCTCACCACAGGCGGGGCCGGCAGATCTACCTGCCTACGAGCAGTACTTC. Residues: CASSPQAGPADLPAYEQYF. The chain couples TRBV27 to TRBJ2-7; D possibly corresponds to TRBD2 (6 bases). Deletions cut 8 bases from V and 2 bases from J, with 31 bases between. Germline loops: CDR1 MNHEY, CDR2 SMNVEV (reference sequence). The CDR3 is 19 residues long.

This clonotype has ten or more counts. The CDR3 region is CASSSDSRFYNEQFF. In DNA, the CDR3 is TGTGCCAGCAGTTCCGACAGTCGTTTTTACAATGAGCAGTTCTTC. The V and J genes are TRBV12-3 or TRBV12-4 and TRBJ2-1, with D possibly TRBD1 on 5 matching bases. This CDR3 is 15 amino acids long. V lost 4 bases and J lost 4, with 14 bases in between.

The sample holds many counts of this clonotype. The rearrangement joins TRBV5-1 to TRBJ1-2; 7 nucleotides match TRBD1. The CDR3 runs 16 residues. Looked up from germline, CDR1 is SGHRS and CDR2 is YFSETQ. The V and J ends lost 4 bases and 2 bases, in that order; junction bases with no gene match: 11. The CDR3 sequence is CASSRFRDSENYGYTF. DNA of the CDR3: TGCGCCAGCAGCCGATTCCGGGACAGCGAAAACTATGGCTACACCTTC.

This clonotype was observed many times. The chain employs TRBV7-2 and TRBJ2-7; TRBD1 matches at 7 bases. There are 13 residues in the CDR3. Trimming at V came to 5 bases and at J to 6 bases, leaving 7 bases not matched to a gene. The germline V gene has CDR1 SGHTA and CDR2 FQGNSA. The DNA for the CDR3 is TGTGCCAGCAGCAGATCCGGGACAGCCGAGCAGTACTTC. This gives the protein CASSRSGTAEQYF.

This clonotype was observed at least ten times. V is TRBV20-1 and J is TRBJ2-1, with TRBD2 identical over 12 bases. CDR1 DFQATT and CDR2 SNEGSKA come from the germline V gene (reference sequence). V was clipped by 5 bases and J by 9 bases; unmatched bases: 14. CDR3 size: 16 residues. The CDR3 DNA reads TGCAGTGCTCCACGACCAGAGACTAGCGGGAGAGGTGAGCAGTTCTTC. It specifies CSAPRPETSGRGEQFF.

The chain uses TRBV19 and TRBJ2-5; TRBD1 matches 9 bases. This CDR3 is 16 amino acids long. The germline V gene encodes CDR1 LNHDA and CDR2 SQIVND (reference sequence). The V segment lost 0 bases and the J segment 2 bases; nucleotides outside the gene matches: 4. The chain's CDR3 is CASSIDLGTGQETQYF. CDR3 in DNA: TGTGCCAGTAGTATAGATCTAGGGACAGGGCAAGAGACCCAGTACTTC. The full variable domain, its missing parts supplied by reference TRBV19 and TRBJ2-5, is DGGITQSPKYLFRKEGQNVTLSCEQNLNHDAMYWYRQDPGQGLRLIYYSQIVNDFQKGDIAEGYSVSREKKESFPLTVTSAQKNPTAFYLCASSIDLGTGQETQYFGPGTRLLVL.

This clonotype was recorded a few times. The chain joins TRBV15 to TRBJ1-2; D perhaps matches TRBD1 (5 bases). Germline V gives CDR1 LNHNV, CDR2 YYDKDF (reference sequence). This CDR3 is built from 14 residues. Trimming shortened V by 0 bases and J by 5 bases, and 10 bases separated the two germline ends. The CDR3: CATSREGGVYGYTF. CDR3 in DNA: TGTGCCACCAGCAGAGAGGGGGGGGTTTATGGCTACACCTTC. Supplemented by reference TRBV15 and TRBJ1-2, the full variable domain reads DAMVIQNPRYQVTQFGKPVTLSCSQTLNHNVMYWYQQKSSQAPKLLFHYYDKDFNNEADTPDNFQSRRPNTSFCFLDIRSPGLGDTAMYLCATSREGGVYGYTFGSGTRLTVV.

This clonotype was picked up a small number of times. The chain carries TRBV29-1 and TRBJ2-2; D not certain. Trimming cost V 1 base and J 6 bases, with 6 bases left between them. The CDR3 covers 12 residues. Germline loops: CDR1 SQVTM, CDR2 ANQGSEA. The CDR3 DNA is TGCAGCGTTGAAGGGCAATCCGGGGAGCTGTTTTTT. Translation gives CSVEGQSGELFF.

The chain employs TRBV10-3 and TRBJ2-4; tentatively, D is TRBD2 (6 bases). V was trimmed by 3 bases and J by 2 bases, leaving 11 bases between them. This CDR3 spans 15 amino acids. Germline values: CDR1 ENHRY, CDR2 SYGVKD. The CDR3 region is CAISDQGGSKNIQYF. CDR3 coding DNA: TGTGCCATCAGTGACCAGGGAGGATCCAAAAACATTCAGTACTTC.

In its sample, this clonotype was seen many times. The CDR3 loop is CSVGNRDRAQETQYF. The CDR3 region has the DNA TGCAGCGTCGGCAACCGGGACAGGGCCCAAGAGACCCAGTACTTC. This chain joins TRBV29-1 and TRBJ2-5, with 9 positions matching TRBD1. Germline CDR1 SQVTM, CDR2 ANQGSEA. Germline trimming cut 6 bases from V and 1 base from J; bases unmatched to any gene: 9. This CDR3 spans 15 amino acids.

This clonotype has a count of ten or more. This CDR3 is CASSCLGGREETQYF. CDR3 nucleotides: TGTGCCAGCAGTTGCTTAGGCGGGAGGGAAGAGACCCAGTACTTC. The rearrangement joins TRBV12-3 or TRBV12-4 to TRBJ2-5; 9 bases agree with TRBD2. J was trimmed by 3 bases and V by 4 bases; bases with no gene match: 6. The CDR3 has 15 amino acids.